This is a list of T cell receptor beta chains from one sample in a study of blood T cell repertoires in COVID-19. Clones were sequenced by immunoSEQ multiplex PCR, and TCRdb holds only the in-frame ones, with some missing. The sample holds a few hundred thousand clones, approximately 90% seen once. The specimen sequenced was PBMCs or T cells enriched from blood (not recorded which). These TCRs come from a woman under 40 who had recovered from COVID-19. CDR3s include the opening cysteine and the closing phenylalanine or tryptophan. The D gene is left open where the match is weak.

v_call: TRBV6-5; j_call: TRBJ2-7; d_call: -; cdr3_aa: CASSLQGWGEQYF
v_call: TRBV4-2; j_call: TRBJ1-5; d_call: -; cdr3_aa: CASSQDRADQPQHF
v_call: TRBV7-8; j_call: TRBJ1-5; d_call: -; cdr3_aa: CASSLVEGQPQHF
v_call: TRBV18; j_call: TRBJ1-1; d_call: -; cdr3_aa: CASSPRGGEAFF
v_call: TRBV5-1; j_call: TRBJ2-5; d_call: TRBD2; cdr3_aa: CASSLALTSGTRETQYF
v_call: TRBV4-3; j_call: TRBJ2-1; d_call: -; cdr3_aa: CASSPPGRGKGGEQFF
v_call: TRBV5-3; j_call: TRBJ1-5; d_call: TRBD1; cdr3_aa: CARSFGRGHNQPQHF
v_call: TRBV5-6; j_call: TRBJ1-1; d_call: -; cdr3_aa: CASSLMNRYTEAFF
v_call: TRBV5-4; j_call: TRBJ1-5; d_call: -; cdr3_aa: CASSLTGSDSNQPQHF
v_call: TRBV7-9; j_call: TRBJ2-5; d_call: TRBD1; cdr3_aa: CASSSTGLLGETQYF
v_call: TRBV9; j_call: TRBJ1-2; d_call: -; cdr3_aa: CASSVDPYGYTF
v_call: TRBV6-6; j_call: TRBJ2-5; d_call: TRBD2; cdr3_aa: CASSSQQRGGAQYF
v_call: TRBV5-1; j_call: TRBJ1-2; d_call: TRBD1; cdr3_aa: CASSLGSGGTFLYGYTF
v_call: TRBV19; j_call: TRBJ1-6; d_call: TRBD1; cdr3_aa: CASRLTGGESPLHF
v_call: TRBV5-1; j_call: TRBJ2-3; d_call: TRBD2; cdr3_aa: CASSSTGTSGTDTQYF
v_call: TRBV19; j_call: TRBJ1-1; d_call: -; cdr3_aa: CASSTHRGGGTEAFF
v_call: TRBV3-1/TRBV3-2; j_call: TRBJ2-2; d_call: -; cdr3_aa: CASSQDAVRTGELFF
v_call: TRBV9; j_call: TRBJ1-1; d_call: -; cdr3_aa: CASSPGGREGTEAFF
v_call: TRBV7-3; j_call: TRBJ2-1; d_call: -; cdr3_aa: CASSLIGGSSYNEQFF
v_call: TRBV30; j_call: TRBJ1-6; d_call: TRBD1; cdr3_aa: CAWSGTGYSPLHF
v_call: TRBV7-8; j_call: TRBJ1-6; d_call: -; cdr3_aa: CASSFGRGQPNSPLHF
v_call: TRBV12-3/TRBV12-4; j_call: TRBJ2-3; d_call: -; cdr3_aa: CASSFSKDTQYF
v_call: TRBV9; j_call: TRBJ2-3; d_call: -; cdr3_aa: CASSVEAGTSTDTQYF